These 10 T cell receptor beta chains originate from one sample sequenced in a study of blood T cells in healthy people across ages. The authors ran a second PCR of roughly 6 to 11 cycles using a sample-barcoded 5' primer and a J-beta primer mix. TCRdb used MiXCR to reprocess the 5' RACE reads, holding one entry per CDR3 protein. The sample carries 1.2 million to 1.5 million distinct CDR3 sequences, 40% to 50% recorded once. What was sequenced was blood. The receptor set was obtained from a woman in her late teens or twenties in good health.

There are many counts of this clonotype. The chain links TRBV10-3 to TRBJ2-5; 7 nucleotides match TRBD1. CDR3 length: 13 amino acids. Germline CDR1 ENHRY, CDR2 SYGVKD. Germline trimming cut 8 bases from V and 2 bases from J; bases unmatched to any gene: 5. The CDR3 loop is CAIAPGQQETQYF. The CDR3 DNA sequence: TGTGCCATCGCACCGGGACAGCAAGAGACCCAGTACTTC.

This clonotype has only a few counts. This rearrangement joins TRBV3-1 to TRBJ1-2, with D possibly TRBD1 on 6 matching bases. The germline gives CDR1 LGHDT, CDR2 YNNKEL (reference sequence). The V end lost 3 bases, the J end lost 1 base, and 15 bases lay between the germline ends. This CDR3 has 16 residues. The DNA of the CDR3 is TGTGCCAGCAGCCAGCCCGGCAGGGGCCATAACTATGGCTACACCTTC. Its translation is CASSQPGRGHNYGYTF.

Comments on this clonotype: At one end, the junction sequence differs from germline, possibly due to a read error. For the CDR3, the DNA is TGCAGTGCTAGAGATCTGACAGATTCGCAGTATTTT. This gives the protein CSARDLTDSQYF. The chain has TRBV20-1 and TRBJ2-3; perhaps TRBD1 as D (5 bases). Germline assignment: CDR1 DFQATT and CDR2 SNEGSKA (reference sequence). CDR3 length: 12 amino acids.

This clonotype has at least ten counts. The genes are TRBV10-3 and TRBJ1-1; D gene unclear. Germline V gene data show CDR1 as ENHRY and CDR2 as SYGVKD. The ends were cut back, 9 bases at V and 1 base at J, with 6 bases in the middle. The CDR3 is 11 residues long. This CDR3 reads CAISGNTEAFF. The CDR3 bases are TGTGCCATTTCGGGGAACACTGAAGCTTTCTTT.

The chain couples TRBV12-3 or TRBV12-4 to TRBJ2-7, with TRBD2 matching 10 bases. The DNA matches TRBJ2-5 better at its end, which makes the J call doubtful. The CDR3 totals 15 residues. The CDR3 is CASSDLAGEQETQYF. The CDR3 region has the DNA TGTGCCAGCAGCGACCTAGCGGGGGAACAAGAGACCCAGTACTTC.

The chain employs TRBV9 and TRBJ2-3; no reliable D call. V lost 2 bases and J lost 2, with 9 bases in between. This CDR3 comprises 14 residues. Germline V CDR1 and CDR2: SGDLS, YYNGEE. As DNA, the CDR3 is TGTGCCAGCAGCGTCAATCTAATCACAGATACGCAGTATTTT. Encoded protein: CASSVNLITDTQYF.

This chain uses TRBV20-1 with TRBJ2-1, with 14 bases matching TRBD2. With V trimmed by 5 bases and J by 0 bases, 12 bases remained unmatched. Germline assignment: CDR1 DFQATT and CDR2 SNEGSKA (reference sequence). The CDR3 runs to 19 residues. CDR3 loop: CSAARGLAGEVSSYNEQFF. The CDR3 DNA is TGCAGTGCTGCCCGGGGACTAGCGGGAGAAGTCAGCTCCTACAATGAGCAGTTCTTC.

The rearrangement links TRBV20-1 to TRBJ2-1, with D tentatively TRBD1 (8 bases). V lost 2 bases and J lost 1, with 12 bases in between. Germline V lookup: CDR1 DFQATT, CDR2 SNEGSKA (reference sequence). The CDR3 is 15 residues long. The CDR3 here is CSARTGGESYNEQFF. The CDR3 DNA follows: TGCAGTGCTAGAACAGGGGGGGAATCCTACAATGAGCAGTTCTTC.

V usage is TRBV24-1 and J usage is TRBJ2-7; TRBD2 aligns across 8 bases. The length of the CDR3 is 13 residues. With 4 bases clipped from V and 6 bases from J, the junction kept 4 bases outside the gene matches. CDR1 KGHDR and CDR2 SFDVKD come from the germline V gene. CDR3 bases: TGTGCCACCAGTGAGTTAGCGGGAAGCGAGCAGTACTTC. Protein: CATSELAGSEQYF.

V is TRBV15 and J is TRBJ1-3; a possible D gene is TRBD1 (5 bases). The germline CDR1 and CDR2 sequences are LNHNV and YYDKDF (reference sequence). The CDR3 has 17 amino acids. The V end lost 4 bases, the J end lost 2 bases, and 18 bases lay between the germline ends. The CDR3 sequence: CATSTPGKAWAGNTIYF. In nucleotides, the CDR3 is TGTGCCACCAGCACCCCAGGGAAGGCCTGGGCTGGAAACACCATATATTTT.